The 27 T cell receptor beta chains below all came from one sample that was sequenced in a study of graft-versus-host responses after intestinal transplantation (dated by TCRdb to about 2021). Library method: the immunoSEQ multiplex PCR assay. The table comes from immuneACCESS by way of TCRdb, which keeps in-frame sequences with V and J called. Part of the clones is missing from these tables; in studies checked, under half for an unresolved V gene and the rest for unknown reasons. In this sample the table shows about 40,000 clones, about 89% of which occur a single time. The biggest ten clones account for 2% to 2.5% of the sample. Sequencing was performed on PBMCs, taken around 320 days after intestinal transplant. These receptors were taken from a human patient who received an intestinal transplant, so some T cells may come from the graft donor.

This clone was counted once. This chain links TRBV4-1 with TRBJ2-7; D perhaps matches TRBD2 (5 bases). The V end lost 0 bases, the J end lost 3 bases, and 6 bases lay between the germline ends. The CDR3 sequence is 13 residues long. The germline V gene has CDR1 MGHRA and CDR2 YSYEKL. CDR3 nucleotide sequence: TGCGCCAGCAGCCAAGATGGAGGCTACGAGCAGTACTTC. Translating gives CASSQDGGYEQYF.

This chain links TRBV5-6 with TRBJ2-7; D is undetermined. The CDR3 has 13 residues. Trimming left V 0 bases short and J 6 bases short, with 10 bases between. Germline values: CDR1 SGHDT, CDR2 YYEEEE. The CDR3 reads CASSLAGGREQYF. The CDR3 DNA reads TGTGCCAGCAGCTTGGCAGGTGGGCGCGAGCAGTACTTC.

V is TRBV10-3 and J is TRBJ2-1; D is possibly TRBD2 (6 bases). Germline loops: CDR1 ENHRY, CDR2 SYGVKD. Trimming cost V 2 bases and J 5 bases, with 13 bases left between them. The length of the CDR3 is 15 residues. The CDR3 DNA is TGTGCCATCAGTGAGAGGCGGGATTTTGACAATGAGCAGTTCTTC. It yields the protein CAISERRDFDNEQFF.

The CDR3 here is CASSALRRRRETDTQYF. The DNA of the CDR3 is TGTGCCAGCAGTGCTCTTCGGAGGAGGAGAGAAACAGATACGCAGTATTTT. The V call is TRBV2, the J call TRBJ2-3, with D tentatively TRBD2 (5 bases). V lost 4 bases and J 3 bases, leaving 20 bases between the germline ends. Germline CDR1 and CDR2: SNHLY and FYNNEI. The CDR3 runs 17 residues. The full variable domain, rest sourced from reference TRBV2 and TRBJ2-3, is EPEVTQTPSHQVTQMGQEVILRCVPISNHLYFYWYRQILGQKVEFLVSFYNNEISEKSEIFDDQFSVERPDGSNFTLKIRSTKLEDSAMYFCASSALRRRRETDTQYFGPGTRLTVL.

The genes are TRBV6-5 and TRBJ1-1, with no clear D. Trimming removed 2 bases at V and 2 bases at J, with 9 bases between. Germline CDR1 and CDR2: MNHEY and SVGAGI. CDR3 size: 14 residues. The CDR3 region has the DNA TGTGCCAGCAGTTACCAGGACTCAAACACTGAAGCTTTCTTT. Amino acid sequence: CASSYQDSNTEAFF.

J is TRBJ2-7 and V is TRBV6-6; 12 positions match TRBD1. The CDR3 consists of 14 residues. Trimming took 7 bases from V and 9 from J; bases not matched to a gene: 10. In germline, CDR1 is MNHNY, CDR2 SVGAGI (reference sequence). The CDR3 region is CASMLGTGGTGQYF. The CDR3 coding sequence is TGTGCCAGCATGCTTGGGACAGGGGGCACGGGGCAGTACTTC.

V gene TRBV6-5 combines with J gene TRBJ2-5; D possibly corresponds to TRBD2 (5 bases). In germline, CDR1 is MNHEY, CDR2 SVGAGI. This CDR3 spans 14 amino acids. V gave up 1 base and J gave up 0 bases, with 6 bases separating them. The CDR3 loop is CASSYWRDQETQYF. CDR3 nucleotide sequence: TGTGCCAGCAGTTACTGGCGGGACCAAGAGACCCAGTACTTC.

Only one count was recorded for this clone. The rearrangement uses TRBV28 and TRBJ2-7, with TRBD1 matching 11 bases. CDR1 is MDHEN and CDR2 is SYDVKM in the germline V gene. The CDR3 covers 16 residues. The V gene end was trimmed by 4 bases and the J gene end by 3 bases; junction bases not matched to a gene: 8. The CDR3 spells CASSYTLGTGGYEQYF. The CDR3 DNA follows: TGTGCCAGCAGTTACACCTTAGGGACAGGGGGCTACGAGCAGTACTTC.

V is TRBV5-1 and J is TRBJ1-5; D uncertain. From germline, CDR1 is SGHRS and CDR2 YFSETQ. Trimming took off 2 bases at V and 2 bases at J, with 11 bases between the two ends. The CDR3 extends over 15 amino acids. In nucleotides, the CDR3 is TGCGCCAGCAGCTTCCGACCTGGGGGCAATCAGCCCCAGCATTTT. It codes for CASSFRPGGNQPQHF. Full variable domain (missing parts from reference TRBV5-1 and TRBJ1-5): KAGVTQTPRYLIKTRGQQVTLSCSPISGHRSVSWYQQTPGQGLQFLFEYFSETQRNKGNFPGRFSGRQFSNSRSEMNVSTLELGDSALYLCASSFRPGGNQPQHFGDGTRLSIL.

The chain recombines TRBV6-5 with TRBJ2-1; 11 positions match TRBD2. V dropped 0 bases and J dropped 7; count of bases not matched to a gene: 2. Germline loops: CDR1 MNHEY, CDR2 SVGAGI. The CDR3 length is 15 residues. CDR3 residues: CASSYSLAGGNEQFF. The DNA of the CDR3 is TGTGCCAGCAGTTACTCCCTAGCGGGAGGTAATGAGCAGTTCTTC.

This chain's CDR3 is CASTRINTGELFF. DNA of the CDR3: TGTGCCAGCACCCGCATTAACACCGGGGAGCTGTTTTTT. The chain recombines TRBV2 with TRBJ2-2; no firm D call. The V and J ends lost 7 bases and 2 bases respectively, with 8 bases between them. Germline V gene data show CDR1 as SNHLY and CDR2 as FYNNEI. The CDR3 sequence is 13 residues long. Combining the CDR3 with reference TRBV2 and TRBJ2-2 gives the whole variable domain EPEVTQTPSHQVTQMGQEVILRCVPISNHLYFYWYRQILGQKVEFLVSFYNNEISEKSEIFDDQFSVERPDGSNFTLKIRSTKLEDSAMYFCASTRINTGELFFGEGSRLTVL.

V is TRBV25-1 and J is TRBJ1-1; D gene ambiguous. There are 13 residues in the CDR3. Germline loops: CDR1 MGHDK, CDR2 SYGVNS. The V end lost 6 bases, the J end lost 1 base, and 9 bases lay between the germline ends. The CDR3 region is CASRSAGNTEAFF. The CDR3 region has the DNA TGTGCCAGCAGATCTGCGGGGAACACTGAAGCTTTCTTT.

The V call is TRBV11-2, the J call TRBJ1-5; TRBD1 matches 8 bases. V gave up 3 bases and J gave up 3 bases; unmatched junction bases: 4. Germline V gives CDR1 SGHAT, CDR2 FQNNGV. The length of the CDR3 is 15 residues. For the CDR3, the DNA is TGTGCCAGCAGCTTGGGGACAGGCCTCAATCAGCCCCAGCATTTT. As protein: CASSLGTGLNQPQHF.

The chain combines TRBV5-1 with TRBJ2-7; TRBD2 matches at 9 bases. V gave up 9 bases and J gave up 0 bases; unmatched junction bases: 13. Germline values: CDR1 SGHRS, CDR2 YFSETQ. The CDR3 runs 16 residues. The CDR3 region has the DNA TGCGCCACCGCACGAGTTAGCGGGGGCCGCTCCTACGAGCAGTACTTC. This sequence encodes CATARVSGGRSYEQYF. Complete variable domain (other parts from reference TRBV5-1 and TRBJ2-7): KAGVTQTPRYLIKTRGQQVTLSCSPISGHRSVSWYQQTPGQGLQFLFEYFSETQRNKGNFPGRFSGRQFSNSRSEMNVSTLELGDSALYLCATARVSGGRSYEQYFGPGTRLTVT.

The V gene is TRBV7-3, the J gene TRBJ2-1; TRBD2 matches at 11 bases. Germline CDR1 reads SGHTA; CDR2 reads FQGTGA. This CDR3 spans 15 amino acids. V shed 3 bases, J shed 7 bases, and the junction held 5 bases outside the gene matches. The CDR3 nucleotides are TGTGCCAGCAGCTTTAGCGGGGGGGCCGGGAATGAGCAGTTCTTC. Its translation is CASSFSGGAGNEQFF.

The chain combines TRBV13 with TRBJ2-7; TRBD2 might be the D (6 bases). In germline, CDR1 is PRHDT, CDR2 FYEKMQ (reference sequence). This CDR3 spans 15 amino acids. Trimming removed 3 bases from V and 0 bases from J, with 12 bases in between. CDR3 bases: TGTGCCAGCAGCTTGGTAGGCGGGATCTCCTACGAGCAGTACTTC. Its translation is CASSLVGGISYEQYF.

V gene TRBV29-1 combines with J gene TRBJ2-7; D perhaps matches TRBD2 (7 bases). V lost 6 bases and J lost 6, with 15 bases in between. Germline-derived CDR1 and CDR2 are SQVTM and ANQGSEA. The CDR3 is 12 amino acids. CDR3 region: CSVGGPLSEQYF. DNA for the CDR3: TGCAGCGTCGGGGGGCCCCTAAGCGAGCAGTACTTC.

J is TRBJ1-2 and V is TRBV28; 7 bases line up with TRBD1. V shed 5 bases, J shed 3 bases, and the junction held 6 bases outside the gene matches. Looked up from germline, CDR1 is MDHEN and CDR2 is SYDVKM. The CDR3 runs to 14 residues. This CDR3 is CASSKQGVHYGYTF. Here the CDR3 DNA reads TGTGCCAGCAGTAAGCAGGGGGTCCACTATGGCTACACCTTC.

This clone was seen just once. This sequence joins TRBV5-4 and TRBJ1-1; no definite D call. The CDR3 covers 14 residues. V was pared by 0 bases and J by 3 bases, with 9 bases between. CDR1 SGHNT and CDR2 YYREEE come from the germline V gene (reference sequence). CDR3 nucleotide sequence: TGTGCCAGCAGCTTGGAGGCTCGGGACACTGAAGCTTTCTTT. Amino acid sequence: CASSLEARDTEAFF.

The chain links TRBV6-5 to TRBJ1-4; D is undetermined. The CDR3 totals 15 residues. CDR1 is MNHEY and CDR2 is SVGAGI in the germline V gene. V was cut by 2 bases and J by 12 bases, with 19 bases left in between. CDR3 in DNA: TGTGCCAGCAGTTACAGGGCGATGCGGCCCGAAGAACTGTTTTTT. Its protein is CASSYRAMRPEELFF.

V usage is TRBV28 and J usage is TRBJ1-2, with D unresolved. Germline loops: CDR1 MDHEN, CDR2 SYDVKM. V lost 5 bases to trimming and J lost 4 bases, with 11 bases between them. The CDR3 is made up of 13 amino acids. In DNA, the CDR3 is TGTGCCAGCAGTACCGCCGGGTCCTATGGCTACACCTTC. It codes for CASSTAGSYGYTF.

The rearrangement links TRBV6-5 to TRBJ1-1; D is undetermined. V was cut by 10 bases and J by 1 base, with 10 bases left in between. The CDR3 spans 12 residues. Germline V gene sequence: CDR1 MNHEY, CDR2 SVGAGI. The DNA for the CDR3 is TGTGCCACCGGGCGAACGAACACTGAAGCTTTCTTT. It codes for CATGRTNTEAFF.

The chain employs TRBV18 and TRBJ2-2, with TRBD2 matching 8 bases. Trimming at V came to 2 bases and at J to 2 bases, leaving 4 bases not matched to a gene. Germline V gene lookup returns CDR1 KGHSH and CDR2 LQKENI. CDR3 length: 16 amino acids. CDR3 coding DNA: TGTGCCAGCTCACCATTGCTAGCGGGTAACACCGGGGAGCTGTTTTTT. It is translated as CASSPLLAGNTGELFF.

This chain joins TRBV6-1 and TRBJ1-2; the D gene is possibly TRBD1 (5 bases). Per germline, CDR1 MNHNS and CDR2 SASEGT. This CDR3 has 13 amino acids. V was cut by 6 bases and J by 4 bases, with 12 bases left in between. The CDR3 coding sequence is TGTGCCAGCAGCCCAGGGCAGAGCTATGGCTACACCTTC. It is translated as CASSPGQSYGYTF.

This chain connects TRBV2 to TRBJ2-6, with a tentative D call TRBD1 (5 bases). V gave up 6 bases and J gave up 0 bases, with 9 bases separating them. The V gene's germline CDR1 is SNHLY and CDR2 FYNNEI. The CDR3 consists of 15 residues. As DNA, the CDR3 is TGTGCCAGCAGCTGGGGCAACTCTGGGGCCAACGTCCTGACTTTC. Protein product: CASSWGNSGANVLTF.

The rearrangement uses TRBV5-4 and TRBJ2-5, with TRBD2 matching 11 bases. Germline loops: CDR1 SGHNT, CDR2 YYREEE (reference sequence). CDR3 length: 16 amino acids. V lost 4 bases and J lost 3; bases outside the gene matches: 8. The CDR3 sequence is CASSGEVAGGKETQYF. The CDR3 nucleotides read TGTGCCAGCAGCGGGGAGGTAGCGGGAGGGAAAGAGACCCAGTACTTC.

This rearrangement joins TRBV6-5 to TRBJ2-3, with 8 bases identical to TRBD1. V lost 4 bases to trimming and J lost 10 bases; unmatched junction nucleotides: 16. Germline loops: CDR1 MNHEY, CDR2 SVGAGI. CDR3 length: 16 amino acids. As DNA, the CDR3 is TGTGCCAGCAGTTCGGGGACAGGTGTGAGTCGCCTCGCGCAGTATTTT. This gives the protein CASSSGTGVSRLAQYF.